This TCR beta chain was sequenced for a study of blood T cell repertoires in COVID-19 (dated by TCRdb to 2019 to 2021). Concerning the study at large: Collaborator samples came from the United States, Italy and Spain and covered acute and convalescent phases of COVID-19. The samples were drawn from the first 160 participants of the ongoing ImmuneRACE study and from some 1,300 subjects provided by 6 global collaborators. The repertoires were released in a freely available public database meant as a resource for research on the immune response to SARS-CoV-2. The sample metadata nearly always contained a de-identified subject ID, COVID-19 status, age in years and sex. Where available, HLA class I and class II types were taken from metadata supplied by the sample provider and were not determined by assay-based typing. The prospective study material was composed of cDNA or gDNA derived from T cells, B-cell-depleted T cells, or PBMCs. The dataset comprised deeply sampled blood TCRbeta repertoires from subjects exposed to, actively infected with, or recovered from COVID-19. General findings and caveats noted by the study authors: Clinical and demographic metadata were provided uncurated, with the amount varying by source and participant.

CDR1 and CDR2 (GTSNPN, SVGIG) derive from the germline V gene (reference sequence). The CDR3 numbers 13 residues from cysteine through phenylalanine. This entry keeps only the CDR3 DNA: 39 bases, framed from base 1. The V and J ends are trimmed by 2 bases and 3 bases, leaving 7 bases between them. TCRbeta CDR3 regions were amplified from genomic DNA using the immunoSEQ Assay, a bias-controlled multiplex PCR. The original methods were these. Nucleated cell counts per sample were estimated from amplification of reference gene primers within the assay. To quantify the absolute abundance of each unique TCRbeta CDR3 rearrangement, sequence reads were collapsed and filtered. For each sample, productive Simpson clonality was calculated as the square root of Simpson's diversity index over productive rearrangements. The table was pulled from immuneACCESS by TCRdb, which kept in-frame rearrangements only. Such tables lose some clones; where checked, under half of the loss comes from unresolved V genes, and the rest has no known cause. That table furnishes V, J and clone size, whereas the DNA furnished D and trimming. This sample lists almost 200,000 clones; around four fifths were detected once. Around 0.93% of the sample is held by the ten biggest clonotypes.

One collaborating source in Seattle enrolled patients during active infection and followed them longitudinally through the course of disease. The collaborating institutions used their own protocols to collect whole blood in K2EDTA tubes. For TCRbeta analysis, collaborators shipped samples as frozen whole blood, isolated PBMCs, or DNA extracted from either of those sample types. For this clone: Its antigen remains unidentified. It has no much larger one-base neighbor in the sample; base qualities were not kept.

Sequencing was done on a sample of peripheral blood. The V and J segments used are TRBV30 and TRBJ1-4, with TRBD1 perhaps the D gene, on 5 matching bases. This sequence originates from a man in his fifties or sixties with COVID-19, enrolled during active disease. In nucleotides, the sequence is TGTGCCTGGAGTCGGGACTCTAATGAAAAACTGTTTTTT. This yields the protein CAWSRDSNEKLFF.